The 26 T cell receptor beta chains below come from one sample, sequenced in a study of Graves' ophthalmopathy and Graves' hyperthyroidism. The sequenced template was RNA, covering the TCR beta CDR3 region. The library came from an HTBI-primed first-round RT-PCR and a second-round multiplex PCR. In TCRdb, the multiplex PCR reads were re-called with MiXCR into one record per CDR3 protein. This table holds about half a million distinct CDR3 sequences, over 13% found once. Source material: blood. These receptors were collected from a woman aged 25 to 39 with Graves' ophthalmopathy.

This clonotype has just a few counts. Its ends do not fully match the called genes, so a read error is possible. V and J are TRBV5-1 and TRBJ2-7; 9 nucleotides line up with TRBD1. This CDR3 has 16 amino acids. CDR1 and CDR2 from the germline V gene are SGHRS and YFSETQ. The chain's CDR3 is CASSTGRDRVNYEQCF. The CDR3 coding sequence is TGCGCCAGCAGCACGGGCCGGGACAGGGTTAACTACGAGCAGTGCTTC.

This clonotype has at least ten counts. The rearrangement links TRBV2 to TRBJ2-7; 8 bases are shared with TRBD2. The V gene's germline CDR1 is SNHLY and CDR2 FYNNEI. After removal of 4 bases from V and 6 bases from J, the junction contained 8 bases not matched to a gene. The CDR3 length is 14 residues. This CDR3 is CASSVLAGRSEQYF. The CDR3 region has the DNA TGTGCCAGCAGTGTCCTAGCGGGTAGAAGCGAGCAGTACTTC.

This clonotype was detected only once. A much bigger clone sits one base away, suggesting this may be a read error. This sequence joins TRBV28 and TRBJ2-5; no firm D call. CDR1 is MDHEN, CDR2 SYDVKM, per germline. The CDR3 length is 14 residues. The chain's CDR3 is CVSSSRTWVETQYF. For the CDR3, the DNA is TGTGTCAGCAGTTCTCGGACGTGGGTAGAGACCCAGTACTTC.

This clonotype was counted many times. The rearrangement links TRBV12-3 or TRBV12-4 to TRBJ1-1; D gene unclear. V was trimmed by 6 bases and J by 1 base, leaving 12 bases between them. There are 14 residues in the CDR3. The CDR3 DNA follows: TGTGCCAGCAGCGGCGCCGTGGCGAACACTGAAGCTTTCTTT. The encoded protein is CASSGAVANTEAFF.

This clonotype was found many times. The chain is built from TRBV29-1 and TRBJ1-1, with D hard to call. Germline CDR1 is SQVTM and CDR2 is ANQGSEA. V was cut by 0 bases and J by 1 base, with 3 bases left in between. The CDR3 has 12 amino acids. The CDR3 protein is CSVEEGNTEAFF. The CDR3 DNA follows: TGCAGCGTTGAAGAGGGGAACACTGAAGCTTTCTTT. Variable domain in full (rest from reference TRBV29-1 and TRBJ1-1): SAVISQKPSRDICQRGTSLTIQCQVDSQVTMMFWYRQQPGQSLTLIATANQGSEATYESGFVIDKFPISRPNLTFSTLTVSNMSPEDSSIYLCSVEEGNTEAFFGQGTRLTVV.

Notes on this clonotype: An end of the junction differs from the germline gene, which may be a read error. The V gene is TRBV12-3 or TRBV12-4, the J gene TRBJ2-5, with 15 bases fitting TRBD2. This CDR3 has 17 residues. For the CDR3, the DNA is TGTGCCAGCAGCACCGGGACTAGCGGGAGGTTTCGAGAGACCAAGTACTTC. Its translation: CASSTGTSGRFRETKYF.

This clonotype was recorded many times. J is TRBJ2-5 and V is TRBV6-2 or TRBV6-3; maybe TRBD1 (6 bases). Per germline, CDR1 MNHEY and CDR2 SVGEGT. Trimming cost V 6 bases and J 1 base, with 18 bases left between them. The CDR3 spans 16 residues. CDR3 in DNA: TGTGCCAGCAGCACGACGGCTAGAGGGGGCCAAGAGACCCAGTACTTC. It codes for CASSTTARGGQETQYF.

Ten or more counts support this clonotype. The chain has TRBV6-5 and TRBJ1-5; D is uncertain. The germline CDR1 and CDR2 sequences are MNHEY and SVGAGI. Between the trimmed V and J ends, which lost 5 bases and 3 bases, there was a span of 11 bases. CDR3 length: 14 residues. The CDR3 loop is CASSPIGVNQPQHF. CDR3 DNA sequence: TGTGCCAGCAGTCCTATAGGTGTCAATCAGCCCCAGCATTTT.

Notes on this clonotype: Since a much larger clone is just one base distant, this may be a read error. The V gene is TRBV6-1, the J gene TRBJ2-7; 8 nucleotides match TRBD1. Germline V lookup: CDR1 MNHNS, CDR2 SASEGT. The CDR3 is 14 amino acids. V lost 11 bases to trimming and J lost 1 base; unmatched junction nucleotides: 10. For the CDR3, the DNA is TGTGCCTGCAAGCAGGGGGCGAGTTCCTACGAGCAGTACTTC. Residues: CACKQGASSYEQYF.

Ten or more counts support this clonotype. V usage is TRBV6-1 and J usage is TRBJ1-5; D call uncertain. This CDR3 has 9 residues. Germline CDR1 MNHNS, CDR2 SASEGT. Trimming cost V 11 bases and J 7 bases, with 6 bases left between them. As DNA, the CDR3 is TGTGCCGTAGGACAGCCCCAGCATTTT. This translates into CAVGQPQHF.

The chain is built from TRBV12-3 or TRBV12-4 and TRBJ2-1, with D perhaps matching TRBD1 (6 bases). The CDR3 contains 14 residues. V was trimmed by 4 bases and J by 0 bases, leaving 7 bases between them. This chain's CDR3 is CASSSDSSYNEQFF. The CDR3 coding sequence is TGTGCCAGCAGTTCGGACAGCTCCTACAATGAGCAGTTCTTC.

This clonotype was seen repeatedly, ten times or more. The CDR3 coding sequence is TGCAGCGTAGGACGGGGTAATCGCTACACCTTC. Residues: CSVGRGNRYTF. The chain couples TRBV29-1 to TRBJ1-2; D gene uncertain. V was clipped by 6 bases and J by 9 bases, with 14 bases between them. CDR1 and CDR2 (germline): SQVTM, ANQGSEA. CDR3 length equals 11 residues.

This clonotype was detected ten times or more. The J gene is TRBJ2-2, the V gene TRBV5-1; D not certain. There are 13 residues in the CDR3. Germline V CDR1 and CDR2: SGHRS, YFSETQ. V lost 2 bases to trimming and J lost 7 bases, with 9 bases between them. In nucleotides, the CDR3 is TGCGCCAGCAGCTTCCTAGGTGGCGGGGAGCTGTTTTTT. Its protein is CASSFLGGGELFF.

This clonotype was observed many times. The chain couples TRBV5-1 to TRBJ2-5, with 7 bases matching TRBD2. The CDR3 covers 15 residues. The V gene's germline CDR1 is SGHRS and CDR2 YFSETQ. V gave up 2 bases and J gave up 3 bases; unmatched junction bases: 7. CDR3 region: CASSFQAGPKETQYF. Written as DNA, the CDR3 is TGCGCCAGCAGCTTCCAAGCGGGACCCAAAGAGACCCAGTACTTC.

This clonotype was found many times. The rearrangement joins TRBV6-1 to TRBJ2-5; 14 nucleotides match TRBD2. Germline CDR1 and CDR2: MNHNS and SASEGT. The CDR3 has 16 amino acids. The trim removed 6 bases at V and 5 bases at J, leaving 8 bases unmatched. The DNA of the CDR3 is TGTGCCAGCAGCGACGGGACTAGCGGGAGTCCGGAGACCCAGTACTTC. Protein sequence: CASSDGTSGSPETQYF.

At least ten counts were recorded for this clonotype. The chain links TRBV20-1 to TRBJ1-6; a possible D gene is TRBD1 (5 bases). Trimming left V 3 bases short and J 6 bases short, with 9 bases between. From germline, CDR1 is DFQATT and CDR2 SNEGSKA (reference sequence). This CDR3 has 13 amino acids. CDR3: CSASWGGNSPLHF. The CDR3 DNA reads TGCAGTGCTAGTTGGGGGGGTAATTCACCCCTCCACTTT.

The table lists this clonotype with many counts. V usage is TRBV29-1 and J usage is TRBJ1-1; 7 bases line up with TRBD1. CDR3 length equals 11 residues. V lost 3 bases and J lost 10; bases outside the gene matches: 5. The V gene's germline CDR1 is SQVTM and CDR2 ANQGSEA. The CDR3 nucleotides are TGCAGCGTTGAGGAGACAGGGAGAGCTTTCTTT. Protein sequence: CSVEETGRAFF.

V usage is TRBV13 and J usage is TRBJ1-2, with a tentative D call TRBD1 (5 bases). Trimming cost V 4 bases and J 5 bases, with 17 bases left between them. Germline CDR1 and CDR2: PRHDT and FYEKMQ (reference sequence). This CDR3 has 15 residues. CDR3 region: CASSSSRTGHYGYTF. In nucleotides, the CDR3 is TGTGCCAGCAGCTCCTCCAGGACGGGGCATTATGGCTACACCTTC.

This clonotype was found once. This sequence joins TRBV12-3 or TRBV12-4 and TRBJ1-1; a possible D gene is TRBD1 (5 bases). V lost 3 bases to trimming and J lost 8 bases, with 16 bases between them. This CDR3 contains 14 residues. CDR3 loop: CASSFGGLGREAFF. The CDR3 nucleotides read TGTGCCAGCAGTTTCGGGGGGTTGGGACGGGAAGCTTTCTTT.

Only a few counts were recorded for this clonotype. The chain is built from TRBV30 and TRBJ2-5; the D is unclear. V was shortened by 1 base and J by 0 bases, with 15 bases between the two germline ends. The germline gives CDR1 GTSNPN, CDR2 SVGIG (reference sequence). CDR3 length: 16 residues. The CDR3 loop reads CAWSALYHRYQETQYF. In DNA, the CDR3 is TGTGCCTGGAGTGCACTATACCACCGGTACCAAGAGACCCAGTACTTC.

The chain couples TRBV30 to TRBJ1-1; the D is unclear. V gave up 5 bases and J gave up 5 bases, with 15 bases separating them. The CDR3 contains 13 residues. Looked up from germline, CDR1 is GTSNPN and CDR2 is SVGIG (reference sequence). DNA of the CDR3: TGTGCCTGGCAAAAGACCCCCAGGACTGAAGCTTTCTTT. This gives the protein CAWQKTPRTEAFF.

A few counts support this clonotype. For the CDR3, the DNA is TGTGCCAGCACCGCGGACAGGTCTCAGCCCCAGCATTTT. Its protein is CASTADRSQPQHF. The chain couples TRBV6-1 to TRBJ1-5, with TRBD1 identical over 7 bases. Germline CDR1 MNHNS, CDR2 SASEGT. The length of the CDR3 is 13 residues. V lost 7 bases and J lost 6; bases outside the gene matches: 6.

This clonotype has at least ten counts. The gene calls are TRBV11-2 and TRBJ2-5; perhaps TRBD1 as D (6 bases). There are 16 residues in the CDR3. Trimming took off 3 bases at V and 5 bases at J, with 19 bases between the two ends. Germline V CDR1 and CDR2: SGHAT, FQNNGV. The CDR3 nucleotides are TGTGCCAGCAGCTTGTTGGGACACCCGGCGGAGGAGACCCAGTACTTC. This gives the protein CASSLLGHPAEETQYF.

On this clonotype: Being one base from a much bigger clone, this may be a read error. The chain employs TRBV7-9 and TRBJ2-5; D remains ambiguous. The CDR3 is 14 residues long. Germline V CDR1 and CDR2: SEHNR, FQNEAQ (reference sequence). The CDR3 reads CAISLDGRTETQYF. The CDR3 DNA reads TGTGCCATCAGCTTAGATGGCAGGACAGAGACCCAGTACTTC.

This clonotype has ten or more counts. V usage is TRBV15 and J usage is TRBJ2-2; D call uncertain. Trimming cost V 8 bases and J 6 bases, with 16 bases left between them. Germline-derived CDR1 and CDR2 are LNHNV and YYDKDF (reference sequence). The CDR3 extends over 14 amino acids. CDR3 protein: CATADRTPSGELFF. The CDR3, as DNA: TGTGCCACCGCCGATCGGACGCCCTCCGGGGAGCTGTTTTTT.

This clonotype showed up many times. The genes are TRBV6-5 and TRBJ1-1; D unresolved. The ends were cut back, 0 bases at V and 6 bases at J, with 2 bases in the middle. The CDR3 has 11 residues. Germline CDR1 MNHEY, CDR2 SVGAGI. The CDR3 sequence: CASSYSAEAFF. CDR3 nucleotides: TGTGCCAGCAGTTACTCAGCTGAAGCTTTCTTT.